Each of the 20 T cell receptor beta chains below was sequenced from the same sample in a study of T cell repertoires in cytomegalovirus infection. TCRdb itself ran the reads through MiXCR, one entry per CDR3 protein. The sample lists 560,000 or so distinct CDR3 sequences; more than 15% were seen once. Sequencing was done on a sample of CD8+ T cells from PBMCs. The receptors were sampled from a human donor in good health (CMV status not recorded). Some clones in this sample may be carry-over from other donors' samples.

About this clonotype: This may arise from a read error, as a much more abundant clone is one base away. The chain joins TRBV7-9 to TRBJ2-7, with 11 nucleotides matching TRBD1. The CDR3 loop spans 14 amino acids. The junction had 4 bases not matched to a gene; V was cut back by 7 bases and J by 2 bases. Germline assignment: CDR1 SEHNR and CDR2 FQNEAQ (reference sequence). CDR3 nucleotide sequence: TGTGCCAGCATGGTGGGACAGGGGGCCTACGAGCAGTACTTC. As protein: CASMVGQGAYEQYF.

This clonotype was seen many times. V is TRBV6-1 and J is TRBJ2-1; weak D call: TRBD2 (7 bases). The germline gives CDR1 MNHNS, CDR2 SASEGT. V gave up 5 bases and J gave up 6 bases, with 17 bases separating them. The CDR3 covers 15 residues. CDR3 loop: CASSKGDYGSNEQFF. The CDR3 DNA is TGTGCCAGCAGTAAGGGGGACTATGGCAGCAATGAGCAGTTCTTC.

This clonotype was found many times. The chain joins TRBV7-6 to TRBJ2-7, with D tentatively TRBD1 (6 bases). Germline CDR1 and CDR2: SGHVS and FNYEAQ. The ends were cut back, 1 base at V and 6 bases at J, with 10 bases in the middle. The CDR3 consists of 13 residues. CDR3 in amino acids: CASSLGGLVEQYF. CDR3 DNA sequence: TGTGCCAGCAGCTTAGGGGGGCTGGTCGAGCAGTACTTC.

This clonotype came up a few times. The chain is built from TRBV7-9 and TRBJ1-3; D not certain. The germline V and J ends were trimmed by 4 bases and 4 bases, with 14 bases remaining between them. Germline CDR1 SEHNR, CDR2 FQNEAQ (reference sequence). The CDR3 totals 15 residues. DNA of the CDR3: TGTGCCAGCAGCTCCCCCGGTTCGGCCGGAAACACCATATATTTT. Its protein is CASSSPGSAGNTIYF. The full variable domain, with the rest looked up from reference TRBV7-9 and TRBJ1-3, is DTGVSQNPRHKITKRGQNVTFRCDPISEHNRLYWYRQTLGQGPEFLTYFQNEAQLEKSRLLSDRFSAERPKGSFSTLEIQRTEQGDSAMYLCASSSPGSAGNTIYFGEGSWLTVV.

The chain carries TRBV27 and TRBJ1-1, with D perhaps TRBD1 (5 bases). Trimming left V 7 bases short and J 4 bases short, with 19 bases between. The germline V gene has CDR1 MNHEY and CDR2 SMNVEV (reference sequence). This CDR3 has 15 residues. The CDR3: CASTVAGGVGTEAFF. CDR3 DNA sequence: TGTGCCAGCACCGTGGCGGGAGGGGTTGGCACTGAAGCTTTCTTT.

There are many counts of this clonotype. The V and J genes are TRBV7-9 and TRBJ1-2; 8 bases agree with TRBD1. The length of the CDR3 is 17 residues. Germline values: CDR1 SEHNR, CDR2 FQNEAQ (reference sequence). V was clipped by 4 bases and J by 0 bases; unmatched bases: 10. CDR3 nucleotides: TGTGCCAGCAGCTCCTCGGGGACAGGACCCTCTAACTATGGCTACACCTTC. Residues: CASSSSGTGPSNYGYTF.

The sample holds a few counts of this clonotype. This chain joins TRBV5-5 and TRBJ1-3; D unclear. There are 16 residues in the CDR3. In germline, CDR1 is SGHKS, CDR2 YYEKEE (reference sequence). Trimming removed 0 bases from V and 4 bases from J, with 14 bases in between. Here the CDR3 DNA reads TGTGCCAGCAGCTTGGCGTTCCCCTTTGGAGGAAACACCATATATTTT. Translation gives CASSLAFPFGGNTIYF.

This clonotype has at least ten counts. This chain connects TRBV6-1 to TRBJ2-7, with D maybe TRBD1 (5 bases). Deletions cut 1 base from V and 3 bases from J, with 13 bases between. The length of the CDR3 is 15 residues. The germline V gene has CDR1 MNHNS and CDR2 SASEGT. CDR3 sequence (DNA): TGTGCCAGCAGTGAAGGACAGCCACTTTACTACGAGCAGTACTTC. This gives the protein CASSEGQPLYYEQYF.

The J gene is TRBJ2-2, the V gene TRBV14; the D gene is possibly TRBD1 (6 bases). The length of the CDR3 is 16 residues. The germline gives CDR1 SGHDN, CDR2 FVKESK. Between the trimmed V and J ends, which lost 1 base and 3 bases, there was a span of 12 bases. The CDR3 region has the DNA TGTGCCAGCAGCCAAGGCCGGGACACTGACACCGGGGAGCTGTTTTTT. This gives the protein CASSQGRDTDTGELFF.

There are a few counts of this clonotype. In nucleotides, the CDR3 is TGCAGTGCTAGACTAGGGGAGCAGGACGAGCAGTACTTC. This sequence encodes CSARLGEQDEQYF. V is TRBV20-1 and J is TRBJ2-7; D may be TRBD1 or TRBD2 (5 bases each). Trimming removed 2 bases at V and 5 bases at J, with 13 bases between. The CDR3 consists of 13 residues. Germline lookup yields CDR1 DFQATT and CDR2 SNEGSKA (reference sequence).

For this clonotype: Because it lacks the conserved phenylalanine or tryptophan at the end, this CDR3 is likely a read error. The V call is TRBV10-2, the J call TRBJ2-1, with D hard to call. CDR1 and CDR2 (germline): WSHSY, SAAADI. The V end lost 2 bases, the J end lost 4 bases, and 3 bases lay between the germline ends. CDR3 length: 12 amino acids. The CDR3 is CASSEAYNEQFL. The CDR3 coding sequence is TGCGCCAGCAGTGAGGCTTACAATGAGCAGTTCTTA.

This clonotype was seen many times. The rearrangement uses TRBV12-3 or TRBV12-4 and TRBJ2-3; possibly TRBD1 or TRBD2 for D (5 bases each). V gave up 6 bases and J gave up 4 bases, with 8 bases separating them. CDR3 length equals 12 residues. The CDR3: CASSKGPDTQYF. In DNA form, the CDR3 reads TGTGCCAGCAGCAAGGGACCAGATACGCAGTATTTT.

DNA for the CDR3: TGTGCCAGCAGCGTACAAGGGGGCAATTCACCCCTCCACTTT. Protein product: CASSVQGGNSPLHF. The chain uses TRBV9 and TRBJ1-6; 7 bases match TRBD1. V shed 1 base and J 7 bases; nucleotides not matched to a gene: 2. Germline V gives CDR1 SGDLS, CDR2 YYNGEE. The CDR3 covers 14 residues.

This clonotype was recorded many times. V and J are TRBV7-2 and TRBJ2-7; TRBD1 agrees at 9 bases. V dropped 6 bases and J dropped 3; count of bases not matched to a gene: 6. The germline gives CDR1 SGHTA, CDR2 FQGNSA. There are 14 residues in the CDR3. CDR3 nucleotide sequence: TGTGCCAGCAGACGACAGGGGGACTACTACGAGCAGTACTTC. Translation gives CASRRQGDYYEQYF.

This clonotype was seen repeatedly, ten times or more. The V and J genes are TRBV30 and TRBJ1-2; 9 nucleotides line up with TRBD1. Germline V gene data show CDR1 as GTSNPN and CDR2 as SVGIG (reference sequence). The junction had 10 bases not matched to a gene; V was cut back by 1 base and J by 4 bases. The CDR3 has 16 residues. The CDR3 spells CAWSGPRGQGLYGYTF. For the CDR3, the DNA is TGTGCCTGGAGTGGTCCCCGTGGACAGGGGCTCTATGGCTACACCTTC.

This clonotype was observed a few times. The chain carries TRBV27 and TRBJ2-7; unclear D gene. The CDR3 totals 14 residues. V dropped 5 bases and J dropped 6 bases, with 17 bases sitting between them. The germline V gene has CDR1 MNHEY and CDR2 SMNVEV (reference sequence). CDR3 in amino acids: CASSPLGSPGEQYF. The CDR3 DNA follows: TGTGCCAGCAGTCCTTTGGGTTCGCCCGGCGAGCAGTACTTC.

This clonotype was seen many times. This chain joins TRBV15 and TRBJ2-7, with D perhaps given as TRBD1 or TRBD2 (5 bases each). The V gene's germline CDR1 is LNHNV and CDR2 YYDKDF (reference sequence). Trimming removed 5 bases from V and 1 base from J, with 12 bases in between. The CDR3 totals 14 residues. CDR3: CATSEGSGSYEQYF. The CDR3 DNA reads TGTGCCACCAGCGAGGGGAGCGGTTCCTACGAGCAGTACTTC.

This clonotype was recorded a few times. The chain uses TRBV2 and TRBJ1-6; D ambiguous. The CDR3 has 15 amino acids. Trimming took 6 bases from V and 8 from J, leaving 17 bases between them. Germline CDR1 and CDR2: SNHLY and FYNNEI. CDR3: CASRLTPGGDSPLHF. CDR3 sequence (DNA): TGTGCCAGCAGGTTAACTCCGGGAGGTGATTCACCCCTCCACTTT.

The table lists this clonotype with many counts. V and J are TRBV7-9 and TRBJ1-1; 11 bases agree with TRBD1. The trim removed 4 bases at V and 2 bases at J, leaving 3 bases unmatched. CDR1 SEHNR and CDR2 FQNEAQ come from the germline V gene (reference sequence). There are 15 residues in the CDR3. The CDR3 loop is CASSYGQGANTEAFF. The CDR3 coding sequence is TGTGCCAGCAGCTATGGACAGGGGGCAAACACTGAAGCTTTCTTT.

The J gene is TRBJ1-1, the V gene TRBV7-3; D remains unclear. This CDR3 region has 13 residues. Germline V gives CDR1 SGHTA, CDR2 FQGTGA. Between the trimmed V and J ends, which lost 4 bases and 6 bases, there was a span of 12 bases. CDR3 DNA sequence: TGTGCCAGCAGCTCCAGCTGGGGTGCTGAAGCTTTCTTT. It specifies CASSSSWGAEAFF.